The 15 T cell receptor beta chains in this list originate from one sample, sequenced in a study of CD8 T cells in ankylosing spondylitis. Each CDR3 protein is one row after TCRdb ran MiXCR on the 5' RACE reads. In the table there are fewer than 350,000 distinct CDR3 sequences, 11% of which are singletons. Sample: blood, either unsorted or a sorted T cell fraction (not recorded which). All receptors come from a female donor with ankylosing spondylitis or in good health (not recorded which).

This clonotype was found many times. The V gene is TRBV18, the J gene TRBJ2-7, with TRBD1 matching 8 bases. After removal of 1 base from V and 5 bases from J, the junction contained 7 bases not matched to a gene. The CDR3 is made up of 15 amino acids. CDR1 is KGHSH and CDR2 is LQKENI in the germline V gene. The CDR3 sequence is CASSPQPGGADEQYF. As DNA, the CDR3 is TGTGCCAGCTCACCACAACCAGGGGGCGCGGACGAGCAGTACTTC.

The table lists this clonotype with many counts. The gene calls are TRBV7-9 and TRBJ2-3, with D maybe TRBD1 (5 bases). V gave up 5 bases and J gave up 2 bases, with 17 bases separating them. The CDR3 is made up of 16 amino acids. Germline CDR1 reads SEHNR; CDR2 reads FQNEAQ (reference sequence). CDR3 protein: CASSPGQGSTTDTQYF. The CDR3 region has the DNA TGTGCCAGCAGCCCAGGGCAGGGTTCTACCACAGATACGCAGTATTTT.

About this clonotype itself: Given a much more abundant clone one base away, this may be a read error. The V gene is TRBV12-3 or TRBV12-4, the J gene TRBJ1-2; TRBD1 is a possible D gene (6 bases). The length of the CDR3 is 14 residues. CDR3 nucleotide sequence: TGTGCCAGCACCTCCACAGGGATCGACTATGGCGACACCTTC. Protein sequence: CASTSTGIDYGDTF.

The chain couples TRBV11-2 to TRBJ2-2; D not certain. The CDR3 totals 16 residues. The germline V gene encodes CDR1 SGHAT and CDR2 FQNNGV. Trimming took off 5 bases at V and 4 bases at J, with 17 bases between the two ends. The CDR3 spells CASSPRVTPGTGELFF. Written as DNA, the CDR3 is TGTGCCAGCAGCCCTAGGGTCACCCCGGGCACCGGGGAGCTGTTTTTT.

V and J are TRBV12-3 or TRBV12-4 and TRBJ1-1; 7 nucleotides align to TRBD1. V shed 11 bases and J 0 bases; nucleotides not matched to a gene: 9. The length of the CDR3 is 14 residues. CDR3 residues: CAVQQGIMNTEAFF. The CDR3 region has the DNA TGTGCCGTCCAACAGGGGATAATGAACACTGAAGCTTTCTTT.

This clonotype has a handful of counts. This chain links TRBV18 with TRBJ1-2, with 9 positions matching TRBD1. This CDR3 spans 13 amino acids. Looked up from germline, CDR1 is KGHSH and CDR2 is LQKENI. Losses at the gene ends were 6 bases for V and 6 bases for J; bases not matched to a gene: 5. This CDR3 reads CASSQDRGHGYTF. The DNA for the CDR3 is TGTGCCAGCTCGCAGGACAGGGGACATGGCTACACCTTC.

About this clonotype itself: Being one base from a much bigger clone, this may be a read error. The chain carries TRBV10-3 and TRBJ2-3, with D perhaps assigned TRBD1 or TRBD2 (5 bases each). The CDR3 consists of 15 residues. The V end lost 7 bases, the J end lost 6 bases, and 20 bases lay between the germline ends. Germline CDR1 and CDR2: ENHRY and SYGVKD. CDR3 bases: TGTGCCATCACACCCAGTACTGAGGGGAGTGATACGCAGTATTTT. Encoded protein: CAITPSTEGSDTQYF.

This clonotype was seen many times. This chain's CDR3 is CASSLVGRGPDEAFF. The CDR3 DNA reads TGCGCCAGCAGCTTGGTTGGCAGGGGGCCTGATGAAGCTTTCTTT. This rearrangement joins TRBV5-1 to TRBJ1-1; 8 bases are a match to TRBD1. CDR3 size: 15 residues. Germline V gene sequence: CDR1 SGHRS, CDR2 YFSETQ. V trimming: 0 bases; J trimming: 7 bases; junction bases outside the gene matches: 8.

CDR3 in DNA: TGCAGTGCTAGAGATCGGAGGGGCCCCACAGATACGCAGTATTTT. Protein sequence: CSARDRRGPTDTQYF. The chain couples TRBV20-1 to TRBJ2-3; the D gene is possibly TRBD2 (6 bases). Per germline, CDR1 DFQATT and CDR2 SNEGSKA (reference sequence). V lost 0 bases and J lost 2, with 12 bases in between. The length of the CDR3 is 15 residues.

There are many counts of this clonotype. This chain joins TRBV10-3 and TRBJ2-2; 7 bases line up with TRBD2. This CDR3 spans 14 amino acids. Germline trimming cut 5 bases from V and 6 bases from J; bases unmatched to any gene: 6. CDR1 and CDR2 (germline): ENHRY, SYGVKD. CDR3 amino acids: CAISRTSSPGELFF. The DNA for the CDR3 is TGTGCCATCAGTCGGACTAGTTCCCCCGGGGAGCTGTTTTTT.

This rearrangement joins TRBV7-2 to TRBJ1-1, with D maybe TRBD1 (5 bases). Between the trimmed V and J ends, which lost 6 bases and 3 bases, there was a span of 20 bases. Germline lookup yields CDR1 SGHTA and CDR2 FQGNSA. The CDR3 has 16 residues. In DNA, the CDR3 is TGTGCCAGCAGTCCGGGCGGGGCGTTTAGTGACACTGAAGCTTTCTTT. Protein product: CASSPGGAFSDTEAFF.

This clonotype showed up many times. The gene calls are TRBV5-1 and TRBJ2-2; no clear D. CDR3 size: 14 residues. CDR1 and CDR2 from the germline V gene are SGHRS and YFSETQ. Deletions cut 2 bases from V and 7 bases from J, with 12 bases between. CDR3 DNA: TGCGCCAGCAGCTTTGGGATTCGGAGCGGGGAGCTGTTTTTT. This codes for CASSFGIRSGELFF.

This clonotype was counted at least ten times. This chain joins TRBV7-2 and TRBJ2-7; D is possibly TRBD1 (5 bases). Germline values: CDR1 SGHTA, CDR2 FQGNSA. The CDR3 spans 16 residues. V gave up 0 bases and J gave up 4 bases, with 16 bases separating them. The CDR3 spells CASSLARQGIGYEQYF. DNA for the CDR3: TGTGCCAGCAGCTTAGCTCGGCAGGGAATTGGATACGAGCAGTACTTC.

This clonotype was recorded at least ten times. The chain recombines TRBV2 with TRBJ1-2; D not certain. CDR1 and CDR2 (germline): SNHLY, FYNNEI. V lost 6 bases and J lost 5, with 7 bases in between. The CDR3 is made up of 11 amino acids. CDR3 loop: CASRDQYGYTF. Written as DNA, the CDR3 is TGTGCCAGCAGGGATCAATATGGCTACACCTTC.

J is TRBJ2-2 and V is TRBV5-1; D may be TRBD1 (5 bases). Germline assignment: CDR1 SGHRS and CDR2 YFSETQ. The V end lost 5 bases, the J end lost 1 base, and 15 bases lay between the germline ends. The CDR3 extends over 16 amino acids. The CDR3 is CASRLQGIMNTGELFF. The CDR3 DNA reads TGCGCCAGCAGGCTCCAGGGTATCATGAACACCGGGGAGCTGTTTTTT.